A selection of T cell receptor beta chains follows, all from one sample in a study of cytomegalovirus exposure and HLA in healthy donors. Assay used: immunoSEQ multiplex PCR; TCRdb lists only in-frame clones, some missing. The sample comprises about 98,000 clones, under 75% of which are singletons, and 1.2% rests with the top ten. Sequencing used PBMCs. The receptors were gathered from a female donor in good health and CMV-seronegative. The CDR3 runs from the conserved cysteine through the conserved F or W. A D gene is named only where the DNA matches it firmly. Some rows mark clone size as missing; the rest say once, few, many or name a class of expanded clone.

CDR3: CASSNPGGGTSGTGGETQYF
DNA: TGTGCCAGCAGCAATCCTGGGGGCGGGACTAGCGGGACGGGTGGGGAGACCCAGTACTTC
V: TRBV21-1
D: .
J: TRBJ2-5
size: once

CDR3: CASSEARRGNDSSNTEAFF
DNA: TGTGCCAGCAGTGAAGCGCGGAGAGGAAACGACAGCTCGAACACTGAAGCTTTCTTT
V: TRBV6-1
D: .
J: TRBJ1-1
size: .

CDR3: CAIRISGGGPSYNEQFF
DNA: TGTGCCATCAGGATTAGCGGAGGGGGCCCCTCCTACAATGAGCAGTTCTTC
V: TRBV10-3
D: .
J: TRBJ2-1
size: few

CDR3: CASSGEGGEQYF
DNA: TGTGCCAGCAGCGGAGAAGGGGGCGAGCAGTACTTC
V: TRBV13
D: .
J: TRBJ2-7
size: .

CDR3: CAWSLKEASTQETQYF
DNA: TGTGCCTGGAGTCTAAAAGAAGCGTCAACTCAAGAGACCCAGTACTTC
V: TRBV30
D: .
J: TRBJ2-5
size: .

CDR3: CASSELRGNTEAFF
DNA: TGTGCCAGCAGTGAATTAAGGGGAAACACTGAAGCTTTCTTT
V: TRBV6-5
D: .
J: TRBJ1-1
size: .

CDR3: CASSPGGSGANVLTF
DNA: TGTGCCAGCAGCCCGGGGGGCTCTGGGGCCAACGTCCTGACTTTC
V: TRBV5-4
D: TRBD2
J: TRBJ2-6
size: .

CDR3: CASSVGGTLNTEAFF
DNA: TGTGCCAGCAGCGTAGGAGGCACACTGAACACTGAAGCTTTCTTT
V: TRBV9
D: .
J: TRBJ1-1
size: once

CDR3: CASSHSSDSFSNQPQHF
DNA: TGTGCCAGCAGCCACTCCTCGGACAGCTTTAGCAATCAGCCCCAGCATTTT
V: TRBV28
D: .
J: TRBJ1-5
size: few

CDR3: CSTGLAGVVDEQFF
DNA: TGCAGCACCGGACTAGCGGGAGTCGTAGATGAGCAGTTCTTC
V: TRBV29-1
D: TRBD2
J: TRBJ2-1
size: .

CDR3: CASSQGQGETQYF
DNA: TGTGCCAGCAGTCAGGGACAGGGCGAGACCCAGTACTTC
V: TRBV28
D: TRBD1
J: TRBJ2-5
size: .

CDR3: CASSLASRLAGPSYEQYF
DNA: TGTGCCAGCAGCTTAGCTTCGCGACTAGCGGGGCCCTCCTACGAGCAGTACTTC
V: TRBV11-2
D: TRBD2
J: TRBJ2-7
size: once

CDR3: CASSLGQGNTEAFF
DNA: TGTGCCAGCAGCTTGGGACAGGGGAACACTGAAGCTTTCTTT
V: TRBV7-2
D: TRBD1
J: TRBJ1-1
size: .

CDR3: CASSTGENTEAFF
DNA: TGTGCCAGCAGCACAGGGGAGAACACTGAAGCTTTCTTT
V: TRBV6-1
D: TRBD1
J: TRBJ1-1
size: .

CDR3: CSVEGRTGGGNEQYF
DNA: TGCAGCGTTGAAGGGAGGACAGGGGGCGGCAACGAGCAGTACTTC
V: TRBV29-1
D: TRBD1
J: TRBJ2-7
size: .

CDR3: CASKAGGETGELFF
DNA: TGTGCCAGTAAAGCGGGAGGGGAGACCGGGGAGCTGTTTTTT
V: TRBV19
D: TRBD2
J: TRBJ2-2
size: .

CDR3: CASTPKDRVKETQYF
DNA: TGCGCCAGCACCCCCAAAGACAGGGTGAAAGAGACCCAGTACTTC
V: TRBV10-2
D: TRBD1
J: TRBJ2-5
size: .

CDR3: CASSDFGRVYNEQFF
DNA: TGTGCCAGCAGTGACTTCGGGAGGGTCTACAATGAGCAGTTCTTC
V: TRBV2
D: TRBD2
J: TRBJ2-1
size: few

CDR3: CASSQVAGGSTDTQYF
DNA: TGTGCCAGCAGCCAAGTCGCGGGAGGGAGCACAGATACGCAGTATTTT
V: TRBV4-2
D: TRBD2
J: TRBJ2-3
size: .

CDR3: CASSSWDTEQFF
DNA: TGTGCCAGCAGCTCGTGGGACACCGAGCAGTTCTTC
V: TRBV11-3
D: .
J: TRBJ2-1
size: .

CDR3: CASSLWLDTDTQYF
DNA: TGTGCCAGCAGCTTGTGGTTAGACACAGATACGCAGTATTTT
V: TRBV5-6
D: .
J: TRBJ2-3
size: .

CDR3: CASSPGVGWGSANTEAFF
DNA: TGCGCCAGCAGCCCTGGGGTGGGGTGGGGCAGTGCGAACACTGAAGCTTTCTTT
V: TRBV5-1
D: .
J: TRBJ1-1
size: .

CDR3: CASSLAAGNMNTEAFF
DNA: TGCGCCAGCAGCTTGGCGGCAGGGAATATGAACACTGAAGCTTTCTTT
V: TRBV5-1
D: .
J: TRBJ1-1
size: .

CDR3: CASSQEGRENEKLFF
DNA: TGTGCCAGCAGCCAAGAGGGCAGGGAAAATGAAAAACTGTTTTTT
V: TRBV4-2
D: .
J: TRBJ1-4
size: .

CDR3: CASSSPTTAAYEQYF
DNA: TGTGCCAGCAGTTCCCCTACGACAGCAGCCTACGAGCAGTACTTC
V: TRBV6-5
D: .
J: TRBJ2-7
size: few